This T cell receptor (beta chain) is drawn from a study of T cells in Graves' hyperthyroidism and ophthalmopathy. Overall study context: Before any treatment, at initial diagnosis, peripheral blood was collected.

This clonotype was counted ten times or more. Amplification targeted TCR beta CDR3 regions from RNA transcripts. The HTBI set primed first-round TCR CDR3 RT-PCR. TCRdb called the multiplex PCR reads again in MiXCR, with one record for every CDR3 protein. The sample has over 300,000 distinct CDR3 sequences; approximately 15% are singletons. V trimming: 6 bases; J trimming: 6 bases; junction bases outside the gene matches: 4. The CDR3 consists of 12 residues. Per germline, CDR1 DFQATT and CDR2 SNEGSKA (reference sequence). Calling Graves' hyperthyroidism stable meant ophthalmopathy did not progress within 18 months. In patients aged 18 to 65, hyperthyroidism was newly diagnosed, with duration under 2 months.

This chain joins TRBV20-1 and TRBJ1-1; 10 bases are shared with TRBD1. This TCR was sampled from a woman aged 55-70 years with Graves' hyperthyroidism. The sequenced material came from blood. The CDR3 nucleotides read TGCAGTGCCTCGGGGACAGGGGCTGAAGCTTTCTTT. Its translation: CSASGTGAEAFF.